A single sample is the source of the 24 T cell receptor beta chains below, sequenced in a study of T cell repertoires in ileal Crohn's disease. Regarding time point: neoterminal ileum biopsy at postoperative endoscopy, about 6 months after surgery. Only in-frame clones appear in the TCRdb table, and some are missing; sequencing was by immunoSEQ multiplex PCR. The sample lists fewer than 13,000 clones, about four fifths occurring once. Sequences were obtained from ileal tissue. These receptors all come from an adult with Crohn's disease.

Here the CDR3 DNA reads TGTGCCAGCGGAGGACAGGGGAACACTGAAGCTTTCTTT. Translated: CASGGQGNTEAFF. The chain recombines TRBV2 with TRBJ1-1; 8 bases map to TRBD1. The germline CDR1 and CDR2 sequences are SNHLY and FYNNEI. The CDR3 sequence is 13 residues long. The trim removed 8 bases at V and 1 base at J, leaving 3 bases unmatched.

This chain uses TRBV10-3 with TRBJ2-2, with 10 bases aligning to TRBD2. Germline assignment: CDR1 ENHRY and CDR2 SYGVKD. CDR3 length equals 15 residues. Trimming at V came to 4 bases and at J to 5 bases, leaving 4 bases not matched to a gene. The chain's CDR3 is CAISAGLAVTGELFF. Here the CDR3 DNA reads TGTGCCATCAGTGCCGGACTAGCGGTAACCGGGGAGCTGTTTTTT.

The count of this clone is one. The CDR3 spells CASSWEGMSETQYF. The CDR3 DNA reads TGTGCCAGCAGCTGGGAGGGGATGTCGGAGACCCAGTACTTC. The chain recombines TRBV7-9 with TRBJ2-5, with TRBD2 matching over 7 bases. This CDR3 is built from 14 residues. V lost 4 bases and J lost 5; bases outside the gene matches: 7. Looked up from germline, CDR1 is SEHNR and CDR2 is FQNEAQ (reference sequence).

V and J are TRBV27 and TRBJ2-7, with 7 bases that match TRBD1. The CDR3 sequence is 14 residues long. Germline trimming cut 3 bases from V and 3 bases from J; bases unmatched to any gene: 5. CDR1 is MNHEY and CDR2 is SMNVEV in the germline V gene (reference sequence). The DNA of the CDR3 is TGTGCCAGCAGTTTGCCCGACAGGGTCTACGAGCAGTACTTC. Translating gives CASSLPDRVYEQYF.

This chain joins TRBV19 and TRBJ2-1; 14 bases are a match to TRBD2. The ends lost 4 bases at V and 6 bases at J; junction bases unmatched: 5. Germline V CDR1 and CDR2: LNHDA, SQIVND (reference sequence). This CDR3 contains 16 residues. CDR3 in DNA: TGTGCCAGTAGTACATCGACTAGCGGGAGGGCCAATGAGCAGTTCTTC. Translated: CASSTSTSGRANEQFF.

The table lists this clone with a count of one. This chain uses TRBV6-1 with TRBJ2-5; a possible D gene is TRBD2 (7 bases). With the DNA end fitting TRBJ2-7 better, the J assignment may be wrong. The CDR3 consists of 20 residues. CDR1 and CDR2 (germline): MNHNS, SASEGT. Here the CDR3 reads CASSELVWSLGGVYSYEQYF. In nucleotides, the CDR3 is TGTGCCAGCAGTGAACTTGTTTGGTCTTTAGGGGGGGTTTACTCCTACGAGCAGTACTTC.

V usage is TRBV7-3 and J usage is TRBJ1-2; tentatively, D is TRBD1 (6 bases). Germline assignment: CDR1 SGHTA and CDR2 FQGTGA. The CDR3 runs 15 residues. Between the trimmed V and J ends, which lost 5 bases and 2 bases, there was a span of 15 bases. The CDR3 spells CASSPTGHPNYGYTF. In DNA, the CDR3 is TGTGCCAGCAGCCCCACGGGACATCCCAACTATGGCTACACCTTC.

The gene calls are TRBV29-1 and TRBJ1-1; D perhaps matches TRBD1 (5 bases). Trimming took off 7 bases at V and 3 bases at J, with 12 bases between the two ends. CDR1 and CDR2 (germline): SQVTM, ANQGSEA. The CDR3 is 12 amino acids. CDR3 in DNA: TGCAGCGCCAATCTAGGGGACACTGAAGCTTTCTTT. Amino acids: CSANLGDTEAFF.

CDR3 loop: CASSRYRGMNTEAFF. The DNA of the CDR3 is TGTGCCAGCAGCCGATACAGGGGCATGAACACTGAAGCTTTCTTT. V is TRBV28 and J is TRBJ1-1, with TRBD1 matching 7 bases. This CDR3 region has 15 residues. The junction had 7 bases not matched to a gene; V was cut back by 6 bases and J by 0 bases. Germline CDR1 is MDHEN and CDR2 is SYDVKM.

V is TRBV10-1 and J is TRBJ2-7; 8 nucleotides line up with TRBD2. CDR1 is WNHNN and CDR2 is SYGVQD in the germline V gene (reference sequence). The CDR3 contains 13 residues. V trimming: 6 bases; J trimming: 2 bases; junction bases outside the gene matches: 3. The CDR3 here is CASRLAGPYEQYF. The CDR3, as DNA: TGCGCCAGCAGGTTAGCGGGACCCTACGAGCAGTACTTC.

This clone has only one observation. V usage is TRBV5-1 and J usage is TRBJ2-7; D is unclear. CDR1 and CDR2 from the germline V gene are SGHRS and YFSETQ. The V and J ends lost 4 bases and 2 bases respectively, with 7 bases between them. The length of the CDR3 is 12 residues. The CDR3 sequence is CASSVNTYEQYF. DNA for the CDR3: TGCGCCAGCAGCGTGAACACCTACGAGCAGTACTTC.

In regard to this clone: Different DNA sequences within this sample yield the same CDR3. The chain has TRBV19 and TRBJ1-5; 7 bases match TRBD1. The CDR3 spans 14 residues. V was pared by 5 bases and J by 2 bases, with 3 bases of the junction left unmatched. CDR1 and CDR2 from the germline V gene are LNHDA and SQIVND (reference sequence). CDR3 sequence: CASSGTGGNQPQHF. In DNA, the CDR3 is TGTGCCAGTAGTGGTACAGGGGGCAATCAGCCCCAGCATTTT.

The gene calls are TRBV18 and TRBJ2-1; 9 bases are a match to TRBD2. This CDR3 region has 15 residues. With V trimmed by 2 bases and J by 3 bases, 2 bases remained unmatched. The germline gives CDR1 KGHSH, CDR2 LQKENI. The CDR3 loop is CASSPWREGYNEQFF. CDR3 DNA sequence: TGTGCCAGCTCACCATGGCGGGAGGGCTACAATGAGCAGTTCTTC.

The chain joins TRBV2 to TRBJ2-1; 7 bases are a match to TRBD2. Germline-derived CDR1 and CDR2 are SNHLY and FYNNEI. This CDR3 has 15 amino acids. V shed 4 bases, J shed 6 bases, and the junction held 9 bases outside the gene matches. Written as DNA, the CDR3 is TGTGCCAGCAGTGGAGGTACTAGCGAAGGCAATGAGCAGTTCTTC. It codes for CASSGGTSEGNEQFF.

J is TRBJ1-2 and V is TRBV5-4; D possibly corresponds to TRBD1 (5 bases). Germline CDR1 and CDR2: SGHNT and YYREEE (reference sequence). V was trimmed by 0 bases and J by 7 bases, leaving 10 bases between them. The CDR3 is 13 residues long. The CDR3 DNA reads TGTGCCAGCAGCTTGGCGGGGGTTGGTGGCTACACCTTC. It codes for CASSLAGVGGYTF.

The chain employs TRBV5-1 and TRBJ2-7; 8 positions agree with TRBD1. Germline trimming cut 0 bases from V and 6 bases from J; bases unmatched to any gene: 8. CDR1 SGHRS and CDR2 YFSETQ come from the germline V gene. CDR3 length: 15 amino acids. CDR3 DNA: TGCGCCAGCAGCTTGGTGGCTACAGGGGGACGCGAGCAGTACTTC. It yields the protein CASSLVATGGREQYF.

The chain links TRBV5-1 to TRBJ1-1; a weak D match, TRBD1 (5 bases). CDR3 length equals 17 residues. From germline, CDR1 is SGHRS and CDR2 YFSETQ. V dropped 1 base and J dropped 2 bases, with 18 bases sitting between them. The CDR3 DNA follows: TGCGCCAGCAGCTTGAGGGGCAGTGGGGAGGCTAACACTGAAGCTTTCTTT. Translation gives CASSLRGSGEANTEAFF.

This clone was observed a single time. The chain joins TRBV5-1 to TRBJ1-4; TRBD1 is a possible D gene (5 bases). Trimming took off 6 bases at V and 0 bases at J, with 12 bases between the two ends. Germline assignment: CDR1 SGHRS and CDR2 YFSETQ. The CDR3 extends over 15 amino acids. The CDR3 DNA is TGCGCCAGCATCTATAAGGGGTCAACTAATGAAAAACTGTTTTTT. Protein: CASIYKGSTNEKLFF.

V and J are TRBV10-1 and TRBJ2-1, with TRBD1 identical over 9 bases. The CDR3 has 15 amino acids. J was trimmed by 1 base and V by 5 bases; bases with no gene match: 3. Looked up from germline, CDR1 is WNHNN and CDR2 is SYGVQD (reference sequence). The CDR3 region is CASSLGQGSYNEQFF. DNA for the CDR3: TGCGCCAGCAGTCTCGGACAGGGGTCCTACAATGAGCAGTTCTTC.

V gene TRBV7-9 combines with J gene TRBJ1-3; the match to TRBD1 covers 9 bases. The ends lost 3 bases at V and 4 bases at J; junction bases unmatched: 4. CDR1 is SEHNR, CDR2 FQNEAQ, per germline (reference sequence). The CDR3 runs to 15 residues. The CDR3 here is CASSFGTGTGNTIYF. The CDR3 DNA reads as TGTGCCAGCAGCTTTGGGACAGGGACAGGAAACACCATATATTTT.

This chain links TRBV2 with TRBJ2-2, with no clear D. Per the germline V gene, CDR1 is SNHLY and CDR2 is FYNNEI. Trimming shortened V by 2 bases and J by 1 base, and 5 bases separated the two germline ends. The CDR3 has 14 residues. Here the CDR3 DNA reads TGTGCCAGCAGTGAATCTCTGAACACCGGGGAGCTGTTTTTT. Its translation is CASSESLNTGELFF.

The chain combines TRBV6-6 with TRBJ2-7; TRBD2 agrees at 8 bases. V was pared by 4 bases and J by 3 bases, with 5 bases of the junction left unmatched. Germline V gene sequence: CDR1 MNHNY, CDR2 SVGAGI (reference sequence). This CDR3 is 14 amino acids long. The CDR3 reads CASSSLAGSYEQYF. CDR3 bases: TGTGCCAGCAGTTCCTTAGCGGGGAGCTACGAGCAGTACTTC.

CDR3 protein: CASSETGRGAASNQPQHF. CDR3 in DNA: TGTGCCAGCAGTGAAACCGGGAGGGGGGCTGCTAGCAATCAGCCCCAGCATTTT. The V and J genes are TRBV2 and TRBJ1-5; D perhaps matches TRBD1 (6 bases). Germline CDR1 SNHLY, CDR2 FYNNEI. V shed 2 bases and J shed 0 bases, with 17 bases lying between them. The CDR3 is 18 amino acids.

The V and J genes are TRBV4-2 and TRBJ1-2; D uncertain. Trimming removed 0 bases from V and 4 bases from J, with 15 bases in between. The CDR3 is 16 residues long. The germline gives CDR1 LGHNA, CDR2 YNFKEQ. DNA for the CDR3: TGTGCCAGCAGCCAAGATCCCGGAGAAAGGAGCTATGGCTACACCTTC. This translates into CASSQDPGERSYGYTF.